The clone carrying this T cell receptor beta chain was observed at least ten times. Its target is unknown. CDR1 is SGHTA, CDR2 FQGNSA, per germline. CDR3 length: 17 amino acids. V was clipped by 4 bases and J by 4 bases; unmatched bases: 10. The data were taken from a study of T cell repertoires in cytomegalovirus infection. In TCRdb, the reads were re-called with MiXCR into one record per CDR3 protein. The data contain about 340,000 distinct CDR3 sequences, almost 30% of them seen just once; the ten biggest clones take up around 20%. The receptor was isolated from a human donor in good health (CMV status not recorded). Some clones in this sample may be carry-over from other donors' samples. Source: cultured PBMCs, taken from culture after CMV antigen stimulation. This chain connects TRBV7-2 to TRBJ2-3; 11 bases are shared with TRBD2. This CDR3 is CASSYRLAGRGADTQYF. In DNA, the CDR3 is TGTGCCAGCAGCTATCGACTAGCGGGAAGGGGCGCAGATACGCAGTATTTT.